This T cell receptor beta chain came from a study of siplizumab effects on memory and regulatory T cells. Study-wide results and limits: Naive T cells looked more diverse than memory cells, and they looked like major contributors to the alloresponse.

Trimming stripped 6 bases from V and 0 bases from J, with 3 bases between. CDR1 is MNHNY and CDR2 is SVGAGI in the germline V gene (reference sequence). The CDR3 sequence is 12 residues long. Repertoires were generated with immunoSEQ multiplex PCR, while TCRdb's copy carries only in-frame clones and drops some. This table holds more than 90,000 clones, around 94% found once. Turning to this clone: Its specificity is not known.

The TCR comes from a human donor in good health. The chain carries TRBV6-6 and TRBJ1-5; unclear D gene. Sequenced sample: non-Treg CD4+ T cells sorted from blood. CDR3 protein: CASRDSNQPQHF. CDR3 DNA: TGTGCCAGCAGGGATAGCAATCAGCCCCAGCATTTT.